Each of the 30 T cell receptor beta chains below was sequenced from the same sample in a study of post-analysis software for immune sequencing data. These TCRs' antigens remain unknown. General observations from the study: Five TRBV segments were significantly more frequent in patients than in controls. TRBV5-6, TRBV5-1 and TRBV20-1 were among these segments.

Built from TCR beta cDNA, the libraries had unique molecular identifiers in them. TCRdb analysed the PCR reads with MiXCR anew, one entry per CDR3 protein. Of 750,000 to 950,000 distinct CDR3 sequences listed, approximately 53% are singletons. Material for sequencing was blood. The receptors shown here come from a girl under 18 with multiple sclerosis.

The sample holds a few counts of this clonotype. The chain carries TRBV12-3 or TRBV12-4 and TRBJ2-6; D is unresolved. V shed 3 bases and J shed 2 bases, with 8 bases lying between them. This CDR3 region has 15 residues. Here the CDR3 reads CASSLSVTGANVLTF. The CDR3, as DNA: TGTGCCAGCAGTTTGTCCGTAACTGGGGCCAACGTCCTGACTTTC.

The rearrangement joins TRBV3-1 to TRBJ2-5; 7 positions match TRBD2. With 1 base clipped from V and 11 bases from J, the junction kept 16 bases outside the gene matches. This CDR3 comprises 16 residues. CDR1 and CDR2 from the germline V gene are LGHDT and YNNKEL (reference sequence). The CDR3: CASSQGLLAEGEEQYF. CDR3 sequence (DNA): TGTGCCAGCAGCCAAGGTCTTCTAGCGGAGGGCGAAGAGCAGTACTTC.

Only a few counts were recorded for this clonotype. The genes are TRBV5-5 and TRBJ2-5; TRBD2 is a possible D gene (6 bases). Per the germline V gene, CDR1 is SGHKS and CDR2 is YYEKEE (reference sequence). Trimming cost V 3 bases and J 1 base, with 22 bases left between them. The CDR3 runs to 18 residues. The CDR3 sequence: CASSSGSPVPTFQETQYF. The CDR3 DNA reads as TGTGCCAGCAGCTCCGGGAGCCCGGTCCCCACCTTCCAAGAGACCCAGTACTTC.

This clonotype was recorded once. This chain joins TRBV11-2 and TRBJ2-7; D perhaps matches TRBD1 (6 bases). Per germline, CDR1 SGHAT and CDR2 FQNNGV. The CDR3 covers 15 residues. The germline V and J ends were trimmed by 1 base and 2 bases, with 12 bases remaining between them. This CDR3 reads CASSLGVRTAYEQYF. The CDR3 region has the DNA TGTGCCAGCAGCTTAGGTGTTCGGACAGCCTACGAGCAGTACTTC.

The chain links TRBV25-1 to TRBJ1-2, with D unresolved. The germline V and J ends were trimmed by 3 bases and 4 bases, with 9 bases remaining between them. The CDR3 length is 13 residues. CDR1 and CDR2 (germline): MGHDK, SYGVNS. In nucleotides, the CDR3 is TGTGCCAGCAGTGATAGGGCATTCTATGGCTACACCTTC. Its translation: CASSDRAFYGYTF.

The rearrangement joins TRBV7-3 to TRBJ2-5, with a tentative D call TRBD1 (6 bases). The germline V and J ends were trimmed by 0 bases and 5 bases, with 13 bases remaining between them. Germline-derived CDR1 and CDR2 are SGHTA and FQGTGA. The length of the CDR3 is 15 residues. The CDR3 region has the DNA TGTGCCAGCAGCTTAACGGCAGGGGTCTATGAGACCCAGTACTTC. As protein: CASSLTAGVYETQYF.

The V and J genes are TRBV29-1 and TRBJ2-6; D remains ambiguous. CDR1 SQVTM and CDR2 ANQGSEA come from the germline V gene. The ends were cut back, 5 bases at V and 4 bases at J, with 12 bases in the middle. This CDR3 has 14 residues. The CDR3 protein is CSVSGESGANVLTF. CDR3 nucleotides: TGCAGCGTTTCCGGAGAGTCGGGGGCCAACGTCCTGACTTTC.

The chain carries TRBV5-1 and TRBJ1-4, with a possible D match to TRBD1 (5 bases). The CDR3 runs to 14 residues. Germline assignment: CDR1 SGHRS and CDR2 YFSETQ. V was pared by 1 base and J by 11 bases, with 15 bases between. The CDR3 spells CASSLRFGAEKLFF. The CDR3 bases are TGCGCCAGCAGCTTGAGGTTCGGGGCAGAGAAACTGTTTTTT.

This clonotype appeared many times. The chain is built from TRBV12-3 or TRBV12-4 and TRBJ2-3, with 7 bases matching TRBD2. The CDR3 spans 14 residues. Unmatched junction bases numbered 6, after V lost 9 bases and J lost 0 bases. The CDR3 here is CASRPSGSTDTQYF. CDR3 coding DNA: TGTGCCAGTCGACCTAGCGGAAGCACAGATACGCAGTATTTT.

The chain uses TRBV7-6 and TRBJ2-7, with 13 bases matching TRBD2. V shed 3 bases, J shed 2 bases, and the junction held 4 bases outside the gene matches. The CDR3 runs to 16 residues. Germline CDR1 reads SGHVS; CDR2 reads FNYEAQ. The CDR3 spells CASSFGLAGAAYEQYF. Written as DNA, the CDR3 is TGTGCCAGCAGCTTCGGACTAGCGGGGGCCGCCTACGAGCAGTACTTC.

The CDR3 DNA reads as TGTGCCAGCAGTTACCGTCGGGCGACTAATGAAAAACTGTTTTTT. Translating it yields CASSYRRATNEKLFF. The V gene is TRBV6-2 or TRBV6-3, the J gene TRBJ1-4; D unresolved. Germline CDR1 is MNHEY and CDR2 is SVGEGT. Between the trimmed V and J ends, which lost 2 bases and 2 bases, there was a span of 9 bases. The CDR3 sequence is 15 residues long.

The table lists this clonotype with a few counts. The chain carries TRBV11-2 and TRBJ2-7, with 10 bases that match TRBD2. V shed 1 base and J 6 bases; nucleotides not matched to a gene: 6. CDR1 is SGHAT and CDR2 is FQNNGV in the germline V gene. The CDR3 covers 15 residues. The CDR3 spells CASSLGASGSAEQYF. Written as DNA, the CDR3 is TGTGCCAGCAGCTTAGGGGCTAGCGGGAGTGCCGAGCAGTACTTC.

The J gene is TRBJ2-5, the V gene TRBV20-1; D is possibly TRBD2 (6 bases). TRBJ2-7 explains the end of the DNA better; the J call may be wrong. The CDR3 covers 15 residues. Germline CDR1 and CDR2: DFQATT and SNEGSKA (reference sequence). CDR3 region: CSASLGGEDLGEQYF. CDR3 sequence (DNA): TGCAGTGCTAGCCTCGGGGGAGAAGACCTCGGCGAGCAGTACTTC.

The V call is TRBV5-4, the J call TRBJ1-6; 12 bases align to TRBD1. Germline V gene sequence: CDR1 SGHNT, CDR2 YYREEE (reference sequence). V trimming: 4 bases; J trimming: 9 bases; junction bases outside the gene matches: 5. The CDR3 is made up of 15 amino acids. CDR3: CASSAGQGAVSPLHF. CDR3 coding DNA: TGTGCCAGCAGCGCGGGACAGGGGGCAGTTTCACCCCTCCACTTT.

Worth noting for this clonotype: At one end, the junction sequence differs from germline, possibly due to a read error. The chain employs TRBV7-8 and TRBJ2-5, with D possibly matching TRBD2 (9 bases). This CDR3 is 17 amino acids long. Per germline, CDR1 SGHVS and CDR2 FQNEAQ. The CDR3 here is CTSTRGRGGRIGETQYF. The CDR3 DNA sequence: TGTACCAGCACCAGGGGGCGGGGGGGCCGTATCGGTGAGACCCAGTACTTC.

This clonotype was seen a few times. The chain uses TRBV7-9 and TRBJ2-7; 10 positions match TRBD2. Germline-derived CDR1 and CDR2 are SEHNR and FQNEAQ (reference sequence). This CDR3 contains 17 residues. With V trimmed by 5 bases and J by 7 bases, 17 bases remained unmatched. The DNA for the CDR3 is TGTGCCAGCAGCACGGGGATCTCAGCGGGAGGGGCTGGGGAGCAGTACTTC. Amino acids: CASSTGISAGGAGEQYF.

The CDR3 region is CASSSAREQFF. The CDR3 DNA follows: TGTGCCAGCAGCTCCGCTCGGGAGCAGTTCTTC. The J gene is TRBJ2-1, the V gene TRBV9; D is unclear. Trimming left V 4 bases short and J 10 bases short, with 9 bases between. The CDR3 covers 11 residues. Germline V gives CDR1 SGDLS, CDR2 YYNGEE.

This clonotype was counted only a few times. The chain links TRBV5-1 to TRBJ1-6; a weak D match, TRBD1 (5 bases). V lost 3 bases, J lost 0 bases, and 13 bases lay in between. The germline gives CDR1 SGHRS, CDR2 YFSETQ. The CDR3 has 17 residues. This CDR3 is CASSSGGGSSYNSPLHF. CDR3 bases: TGCGCCAGCAGCTCTGGTGGGGGGAGCTCCTATAATTCACCCCTCCACTTT.

The chain has TRBV10-3 and TRBJ2-5, with 8 positions matching TRBD1. The J call is doubtful: the DNA matches TRBJ2-7 better. Germline CDR1 reads ENHRY; CDR2 reads SYGVKD. This CDR3 is 15 amino acids long. CDR3 sequence (DNA): TGTGCCATCAGTGAGCAGACAGGGGCAGAGGACGAGCAGTACTTC. Residues: CAISEQTGAEDEQYF.

This clonotype turned up a few times. V and J are TRBV12-3 or TRBV12-4 and TRBJ1-5; 9 bases align to TRBD1. The CDR3 has 17 amino acids. The J segment lost 0 bases and the V segment lost 4 bases, leaving 7 bases of the junction unmatched. CDR3: CASSSGTGKYSNQPQHF. DNA for the CDR3: TGTGCCAGCAGTTCCGGGACAGGGAAATATAGCAATCAGCCCCAGCATTTT.

The chain joins TRBV10-3 to TRBJ2-3; 9 bases match TRBD1. The CDR3 consists of 15 residues. The germline gives CDR1 ENHRY, CDR2 SYGVKD. The junction had 6 bases not matched to a gene; V was cut back by 4 bases and J by 4 bases. For the CDR3, the DNA is TGTGCCATCAGTGGGACAGGGGCTTTTTCAGATACGCAGTATTTT. It encodes CAISGTGAFSDTQYF.

V is TRBV5-1 and J is TRBJ2-1; possible D gene TRBD1, 7 bases. Trimming cost V 4 bases and J 6 bases, with 23 bases left between them. This CDR3 spans 17 amino acids. From germline, CDR1 is SGHRS and CDR2 YFSETQ. CDR3 residues: CASSPTGKLAGSNEQFF. The CDR3 bases are TGCGCCAGCAGCCCGACAGGGAAACTAGCCGGGAGCAATGAGCAGTTCTTC. The variable domain in full, completed from reference TRBV5-1 and TRBJ2-1, reads KAGVTQTPRYLIKTRGQQVTLSCSPISGHRSVSWYQQTPGQGLQFLFEYFSETQRNKGNFPGRFSGRQFSNSRSEMNVSTLELGDSALYLCASSPTGKLAGSNEQFFGPGTRLTVL.

The rearrangement links TRBV7-9 to TRBJ2-7; TRBD2 might be the D (6 bases). The CDR3 contains 13 residues. V lost 5 bases and J lost 3, with 11 bases in between. Germline V lookup: CDR1 SEHNR, CDR2 FQNEAQ (reference sequence). The CDR3 region is CASSRRVDYEQYF. The CDR3 region has the DNA TGTGCCAGCAGCCGGAGGGTGGACTACGAGCAGTACTTC.

The count of this clonotype is one. Mismatch with germline at one junction end may stem from a read error. The rearrangement links TRBV29-1 to TRBJ2-4; D is ambiguous. Per the germline V gene, CDR1 is SQVTM and CDR2 is ANQGSEA. This CDR3 has 12 amino acids. The CDR3 here is CSGGVAKNVQYF. CDR3 bases: TGCAGCGGCGGTGTCGCCAAAAACGTTCAGTACTTC.

This clonotype was seen just once. This chain uses TRBV27 with TRBJ1-2, with TRBD1 identical over 9 bases. J was trimmed by 3 bases and V by 6 bases; bases with no gene match: 11. The CDR3 loop spans 16 amino acids. Germline V lookup: CDR1 MNHEY, CDR2 SMNVEV (reference sequence). CDR3 sequence: CASSLITGGAHYGYTF. The CDR3 DNA follows: TGTGCCAGCAGCTTAATTACAGGGGGCGCTCACTATGGCTACACCTTC.

The genes are TRBV9 and TRBJ2-2; 9 nucleotides agree with TRBD2. CDR3 length: 15 amino acids. Germline V gene lookup returns CDR1 SGDLS and CDR2 YYNGEE. With 3 bases clipped from V and 2 bases from J, the junction kept 2 bases outside the gene matches. In DNA, the CDR3 is TGTGCCAGCAGCGGTAGCGGGAGCAACACCGGGGAGCTGTTTTTT. Its translation is CASSGSGSNTGELFF.

J is TRBJ2-4 and V is TRBV5-1; TRBD1 matches 9 bases. V was clipped by 4 bases and J by 13 bases; unmatched bases: 15. Germline V CDR1 and CDR2: SGHRS, YFSETQ. The CDR3 consists of 15 residues. CDR3 region: CASSLAGTGKDEQYF. The CDR3 DNA is TGCGCCAGCAGCCTGGCCGGGACAGGGAAGGATGAGCAGTACTTC.

The J gene is TRBJ1-2, the V gene TRBV15; D is unresolved. The germline V gene has CDR1 LNHNV and CDR2 YYDKDF (reference sequence). Trimming took off 0 bases at V and 7 bases at J, with 12 bases between the two ends. This CDR3 region has 14 residues. CDR3 sequence: CATSRDPGYPGYTF. Here the CDR3 DNA reads TGTGCCACCAGCAGAGATCCGGGCTACCCTGGCTACACCTTC.

CDR3 protein: CSARGSGGSYEQYF. In DNA, the CDR3 is TGCAGTGCTAGAGGTAGCGGGGGCTCCTACGAGCAGTACTTC. The rearrangement joins TRBV20-1 to TRBJ2-7, with 9 positions matching TRBD2. Germline V gene lookup returns CDR1 DFQATT and CDR2 SNEGSKA (reference sequence). The length of the CDR3 is 14 residues. Trimming took 1 base from V and 0 from J; bases not matched to a gene: 1.

The genes are TRBV20-1 and TRBJ1-2; D is possibly TRBD1 (6 bases). This CDR3 spans 12 amino acids. Germline CDR1 DFQATT, CDR2 SNEGSKA (reference sequence). Here the CDR3 DNA reads TGCAGGGCCGCGTCCCGACCGGGGGCACACACCTTC. This encodes CRAASRPGAHTF.